This TCR beta chain was sequenced during a study of blood T cell repertoires in COVID-19. The CDR3 totals 21 residues. V was cut by 0 bases and J by 2 bases, with 26 bases left in between. Germline values: CDR1 MNHEY, CDR2 SVGEGT. Data came from immunoSEQ multiplex PCR; TCRdb stores just in-frame clones and leaves some out. The sample gives fewer than 350,000 clones, 87% of which show up once; approximately 9.9% is in the top ten. The rearrangement links TRBV6-2 or TRBV6-3 to TRBJ2-4; possibly TRBD1 for D (6 bases). This clonotype was obtained from a young man with COVID-19, enrolled during active disease. Sequencing used peripheral blood. The CDR3 sequence: CASSYSISHGGRGMSKNIQYF. In nucleotides, the CDR3 is TGTGCCAGCAGTTACTCGATTAGCCACGGTGGCAGGGGCATGTCCAAAAACATTCAGTACTTC.